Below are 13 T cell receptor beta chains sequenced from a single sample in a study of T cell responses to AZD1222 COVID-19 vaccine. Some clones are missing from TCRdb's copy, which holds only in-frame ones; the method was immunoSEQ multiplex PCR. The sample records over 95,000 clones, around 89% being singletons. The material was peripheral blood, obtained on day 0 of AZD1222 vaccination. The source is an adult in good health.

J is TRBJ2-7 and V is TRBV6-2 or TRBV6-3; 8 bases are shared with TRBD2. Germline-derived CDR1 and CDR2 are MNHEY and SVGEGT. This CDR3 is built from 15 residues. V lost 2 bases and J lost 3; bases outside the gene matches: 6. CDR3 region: CASSYPAGGHYEQYF. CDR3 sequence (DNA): TGTGCCAGCAGTTACCCCGCGGGGGGACACTACGAGCAGTACTTC.

CDR3 loop: CSVRGLAGVPRDEQYF. The CDR3 DNA follows: TGCAGCGTCCGCGGACTAGCGGGAGTTCCAAGGGACGAGCAGTACTTC. This chain uses TRBV29-1 with TRBJ2-7; 13 bases align to TRBD2. The germline V gene has CDR1 SQVTM and CDR2 ANQGSEA. This CDR3 is 16 amino acids long. After removal of 6 bases from V and 5 bases from J, the junction contained 13 bases not matched to a gene.

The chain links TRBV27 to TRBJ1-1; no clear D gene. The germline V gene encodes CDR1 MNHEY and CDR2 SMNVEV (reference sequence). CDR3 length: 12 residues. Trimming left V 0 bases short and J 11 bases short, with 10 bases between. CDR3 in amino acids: CASSLSEGNAFF. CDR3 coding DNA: TGTGCCAGCAGTTTATCTGAGGGTAATGCTTTCTTT.

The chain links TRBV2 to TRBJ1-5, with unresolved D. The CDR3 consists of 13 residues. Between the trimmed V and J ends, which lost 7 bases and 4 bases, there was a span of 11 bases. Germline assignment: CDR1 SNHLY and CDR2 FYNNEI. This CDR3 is CASMRDVNQPQHF. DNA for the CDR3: TGTGCCAGCATGAGAGATGTGAATCAGCCCCAGCATTTT.

The CDR3 DNA reads as TGTGCCAGCAGTTATTCGGGACCACCAGGCAGGTTCTTC. Translating gives CASSYSGPPGRFF. V is TRBV6-2 or TRBV6-3 and J is TRBJ2-1, with D perhaps being TRBD1 or TRBD2 (5 bases each). V was shortened by 3 bases and J by 15 bases, with 18 bases between the two germline ends. The CDR3 spans 13 residues. Germline-derived CDR1 and CDR2 are MNHEY and SVGEGT.

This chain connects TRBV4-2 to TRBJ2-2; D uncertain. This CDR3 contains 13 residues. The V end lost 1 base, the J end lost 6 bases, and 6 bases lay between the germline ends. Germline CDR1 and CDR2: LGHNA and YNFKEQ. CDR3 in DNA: TGTGCCAGCAGCCAAGGCTCCGCCGGGGAGCTGTTTTTT. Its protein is CASSQGSAGELFF.

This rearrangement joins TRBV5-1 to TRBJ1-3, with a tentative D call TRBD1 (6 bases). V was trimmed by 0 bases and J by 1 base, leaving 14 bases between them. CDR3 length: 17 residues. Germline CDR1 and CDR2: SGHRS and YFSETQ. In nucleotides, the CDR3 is TGCGCCAGCAGCTTGGCGTTAACAGGGAGTTCTGGAAACACCATATATTTT. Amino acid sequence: CASSLALTGSSGNTIYF.

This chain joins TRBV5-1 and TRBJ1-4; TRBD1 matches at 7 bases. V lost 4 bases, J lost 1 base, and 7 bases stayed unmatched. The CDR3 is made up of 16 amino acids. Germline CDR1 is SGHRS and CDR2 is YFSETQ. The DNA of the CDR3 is TGCGCCAGCAGCCCGGAAAACAGGGGAACTAATGAAAAACTGTTTTTT. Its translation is CASSPENRGTNEKLFF.

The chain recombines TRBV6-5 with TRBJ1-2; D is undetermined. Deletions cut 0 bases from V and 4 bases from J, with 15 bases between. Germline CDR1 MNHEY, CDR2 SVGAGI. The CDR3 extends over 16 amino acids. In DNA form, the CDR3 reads TGTGCCAGCAGTTACTCTAAAGGTGTACTCTTCTATGGCTACACCTTC. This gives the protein CASSYSKGVLFYGYTF.

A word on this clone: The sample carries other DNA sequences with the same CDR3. The CDR3 loop is CASSLQGFTEAFF. The CDR3 DNA reads TGCGCCAGCAGCTTACAGGGCTTCACTGAAGCTTTCTTT. The genes are TRBV5-1 and TRBJ1-1; possible D gene TRBD1, 6 bases. Trimming left V 2 bases short and J 4 bases short, with 9 bases between. This CDR3 has 13 amino acids. Germline V gene data show CDR1 as SGHRS and CDR2 as YFSETQ. Drawing the rest from reference TRBV5-1 and TRBJ1-1, the complete variable domain is KAGVTQTPRYLIKTRGQQVTLSCSPISGHRSVSWYQQTPGQGLQFLFEYFSETQRNKGNFPGRFSGRQFSNSRSEMNVSTLELGDSALYLCASSLQGFTEAFFGQGTRLTVV.

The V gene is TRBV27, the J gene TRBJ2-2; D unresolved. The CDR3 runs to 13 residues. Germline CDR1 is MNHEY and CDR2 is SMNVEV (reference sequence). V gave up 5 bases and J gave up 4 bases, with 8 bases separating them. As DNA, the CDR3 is TGTGCCAGCAGTCCAACACTCACCGGGGAGCTGTTTTTT. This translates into CASSPTLTGELFF.

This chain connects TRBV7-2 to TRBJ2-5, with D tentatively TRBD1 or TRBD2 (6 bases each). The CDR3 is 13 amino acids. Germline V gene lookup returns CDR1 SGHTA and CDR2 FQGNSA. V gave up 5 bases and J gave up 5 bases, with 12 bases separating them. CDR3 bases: TGTGCCAGCAGCCCCCCGGGGGCGGAGACCCAGTACTTC. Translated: CASSPPGAETQYF.

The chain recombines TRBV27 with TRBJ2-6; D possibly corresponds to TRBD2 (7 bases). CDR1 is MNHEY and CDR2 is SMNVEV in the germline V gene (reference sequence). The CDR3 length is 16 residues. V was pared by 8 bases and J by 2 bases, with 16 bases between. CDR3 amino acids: CASGLRGATGANVLTF. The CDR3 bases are TGTGCCAGCGGATTACGGGGGGCTACTGGGGCCAACGTCCTGACTTTC.